Listed here are 14 T cell receptor beta chains from one sample, sequenced in a study of T-cell reconstitution after alpha-beta-depleted transplantation in children. Unique molecular identifiers were incorporated when the TCRbeta library was constructed. TCRdb re-called the PCR reads through MiXCR, storing one row per CDR3 protein. The sample lists 200,000 to 300,000 distinct CDR3 sequences, about 24% seen once, with around 4.8% in the top ten. The sample was PBMCs, mostly from graft donor cells, taken 360 days after TCRalphabeta/CD19-depleted stem cell transplant. These receptors were collected from a female patient aged 2-10 years who had a stem cell transplant for congenital amegakaryocytic thrombocytopenia, so the T cells may come from the graft donor.

The sample holds a few counts of this clonotype. The chain employs TRBV21-1 and TRBJ2-2. TRBV21-1 is an annotated pseudogene. This CDR3 region has 19 residues. In DNA form, the CDR3 reads TGTGCCAGCAGCAAAGCGCTCCTGGGAACAGAGACGAACACCGGGGAGCTGTTTTTT. Protein product: CASSKALLGTETNTGELFF.

The V gene is TRBV5-6, the J gene TRBJ2-3, with D possibly being TRBD2 (6 bases). The V and J ends lost 3 bases and 0 bases respectively, with 20 bases between them. CDR3 length: 18 amino acids. Looked up from germline, CDR1 is SGHDT and CDR2 is YYEEEE. In nucleotides, the CDR3 is TGTGCCAGCAGCTACCTGGAGGGGCGGGACTCTAGCACAGATACGCAGTATTTT. This codes for CASSYLEGRDSSTDTQYF.

The CDR3 DNA follows: TGTGCCAGCATTCTTGAGCTTTATAGCAATCAGCCCCAGCATTTT. This codes for CASILELYSNQPQHF. The V call is TRBV6-5, the J call TRBJ1-5, with D unclear. V was pared by 7 bases and J by 0 bases, with 13 bases between. CDR1 is MNHEY and CDR2 is SVGAGI in the germline V gene. The CDR3 is 15 amino acids.

The chain combines TRBV4-1 with TRBJ1-6; D remains ambiguous. The CDR3 spans 19 residues. CDR1 is MGHRA and CDR2 is YSYEKL in the germline V gene. V lost 4 bases and J lost 0, with 19 bases in between. The CDR3 DNA sequence: TGCGCCAGCAGCCTCGACGGGCCCGCGCTGAGCTCCTATAATTCACCCCTCCACTTT. Translating gives CASSLDGPALSSYNSPLHF.

This clonotype has ten or more counts. In nucleotides, the CDR3 is TGTGCCACCAGTGATTTGGTGGCTAGCGGGAGCTCCGGGTACGAGCAGTACTTC. The encoded protein is CATSDLVASGSSGYEQYF. The chain carries TRBV24-1 and TRBJ2-7; 10 positions agree with TRBD2. The CDR3 contains 18 residues. CDR1 and CDR2 from the germline V gene are KGHDR and SFDVKD. V shed 0 bases, J shed 4 bases, and the junction held 11 bases outside the gene matches.

This clonotype was seen only a few times. V usage is TRBV6-1 and J usage is TRBJ1-5; D gene unclear. Germline CDR1 and CDR2: MNHNS and SASEGT. Trimming left V 6 bases short and J 2 bases short, with 11 bases between. CDR3 length equals 14 residues. The CDR3 loop reads CASSPGLRNQPQHF. CDR3 DNA sequence: TGTGCCAGCAGCCCCGGGCTGCGCAATCAGCCCCAGCATTTT.

The chain carries TRBV4-1 and TRBJ2-2; D might be TRBD2 (6 bases). Trimming shortened V by 2 bases and J by 0 bases, and 13 bases separated the two germline ends. The CDR3 has 17 amino acids. CDR1 and CDR2 (germline): MGHRA, YSYEKL. CDR3 in DNA: TGCGCCAGCAGCCAACCTAGCGTGTATTCGAACACCGGGGAGCTGTTTTTT. Its protein product is CASSQPSVYSNTGELFF.

This clonotype was picked up a small number of times. The rearrangement joins TRBV28 to TRBJ1-5; weak D call: TRBD1 (6 bases). The CDR3 contains 15 residues. V lost 2 bases and J lost 1, with 9 bases in between. Germline CDR1 MDHEN, CDR2 SYDVKM. In DNA, the CDR3 is TGTGCCAGCAGTTTAAAGCAGGGGAGCAATCAGCCCCAGCATTTT. Residues: CASSLKQGSNQPQHF.

The gene calls are TRBV6-5 and TRBJ1-5; TRBD1 is a possible D gene (5 bases). This CDR3 is 16 amino acids long. Germline V gene data show CDR1 as MNHEY and CDR2 as SVGAGI. V gave up 0 bases and J gave up 6 bases, with 15 bases separating them. CDR3 nucleotide sequence: TGTGCCAGCAGTTACTCGGGGGGAGGTTGGGTTCAGCCCCAGCATTTT. The encoded protein is CASSYSGGGWVQPQHF.

Only a few counts were recorded for this clonotype. This chain links TRBV12-3 or TRBV12-4 with TRBJ2-3; 7 bases line up with TRBD2. The junction had 7 bases not matched to a gene; V was cut back by 1 base and J by 0 bases. The CDR3 has 17 residues. CDR3 loop: CASSLGLLAASTDTQYF. In DNA, the CDR3 is TGTGCCAGCAGTTTAGGTCTGCTAGCGGCGAGCACAGATACGCAGTATTTT.

This clonotype was observed at least ten times. The rearrangement joins TRBV28 to TRBJ2-2; 8 bases align to TRBD1. Germline trimming cut 6 bases from V and 3 bases from J; bases unmatched to any gene: 3. Germline-derived CDR1 and CDR2 are MDHEN and SYDVKM. The length of the CDR3 is 14 residues. The CDR3 reads CASSQTGDTGELFF. The CDR3 coding sequence is TGTGCCAGCAGCCAGACAGGGGACACCGGGGAGCTGTTTTTT. The full variable domain, in which reference TRBV28 and TRBJ2-2 provide the parts outside the CDR3, is DVKVTQSSRYLVKRTGEKVFLECVQDMDHENMFWYRQDPGLGLRLIYFSYDVKMKEKGDIPEGYSVSREKKERFSLILESASTNQTSMYLCASSQTGDTGELFFGEGSRLTVL.

The V gene is TRBV15, the J gene TRBJ1-1, with D unresolved. The V gene's germline CDR1 is LNHNV and CDR2 YYDKDF (reference sequence). CDR3 length: 13 residues. Between the trimmed V and J ends, which lost 0 bases and 5 bases, there was a span of 7 bases. For the CDR3, the DNA is TGTGCCACCAGCAGAGATTGGCAGACTGAAGCTTTCTTT. This gives the protein CATSRDWQTEAFF.

J is TRBJ2-1 and V is TRBV9, with 9 bases matching TRBD2. The CDR3 totals 16 residues. Germline-derived CDR1 and CDR2 are SGDLS and YYNGEE. Trimming at V came to 3 bases and at J to 5 bases, leaving 9 bases not matched to a gene. The CDR3 spells CASSGYKREDHNEQFF. The CDR3, as DNA: TGTGCCAGCAGCGGGTACAAGCGGGAGGACCACAATGAGCAGTTCTTC. Full variable domain (outside the CDR3, taken from reference TRBV9 and TRBJ2-1): DSGVTQTPKHLITATGQRVTLRCSPRSGDLSVYWYQQSLDQGLQFLIQYYNGEERAKGNILERFSAQQFPDLHSELNLSSLELGDSALYFCASSGYKREDHNEQFFGPGTRLTVL.

CDR3 sequence reads: CASSRGWGETQYF. The DNA for the CDR3 is TGTGCCAGCAGCCGCGGTTGGGGGGAGACCCAGTACTTC. The chain joins TRBV4-2 to TRBJ2-5; perhaps D is TRBD1 or TRBD2 (5 bases each). The CDR3 extends over 13 amino acids. The V end was cut by 4 bases, the J end by 5 bases, with 11 bases between. Per the germline V gene, CDR1 is LGHNA and CDR2 is YNFKEQ.